The present TCR beta chain was sequenced within a study of OX40 agonist ivuxolimab in advanced cancers. Study results and limitations: Partial responders dosed at 0.1-3.0 mg/kg displayed clonal expansion ranking among the lowest. CD8+ T cells were the subset that, on average, had more expanded clones than CD4+.

Autoimmune disease history or systemic immunosuppression led to patients being barred. With respect to this clone: The antigen remains undetermined.

TCRdb keeps only in-frame clones here, not all; method: immunoSEQ multiplex PCR. Here the sample spans about 120,000 clones, roughly nine tenths being singletons. Germline CDR1 reads SEHNR; CDR2 reads FQNEAQ (reference sequence). The CDR3 consists of 16 residues. Losses at the gene ends were 4 bases for V and 4 bases for J; bases not matched to a gene: 8. This specimen was CD4+ or CD8+ T cells sorted from blood, taken in a trial of the OX40 agonist ivuxolimab. This chain joins TRBV7-9 and TRBJ2-1; TRBD2 matches 9 bases. The source is an adult with an advanced solid tumor such as melanoma, head and neck, liver or kidney cancer. The CDR3 DNA follows: TGTGCCAGCAGCTACAGAAGACTAGCGGTTTACAATGAGCAGTTCTTC. Its protein is CASSYRRLAVYNEQFF.